Shown below are 15 T cell receptor beta chains from a single sample sequenced in a study of Graves' ophthalmopathy and Graves' hyperthyroidism. The authors amplified TCR beta CDR3 regions from RNA transcripts. First-round RT-PCR relied on HTBI primers, and a second-round multiplex PCR came next. TCRdb fed the multiplex PCR reads into MiXCR, producing one record per CDR3 protein. Found here are 900,000 to 1,200,000 distinct CDR3 sequences, roughly two fifths of them singletons; the top ten hold approximately 12%. What was sequenced was peripheral blood or thyroid tissue (not recorded which). Receptors were obtained from an adult man with Graves' hyperthyroidism.

Comments on this clonotype: Given a much more abundant clone one base away, this may be a read error. The J gene is TRBJ2-2, the V gene TRBV11-2, with a possible D match to TRBD1 (6 bases). CDR1 is SGHAT and CDR2 is FQNNGV in the germline V gene. The CDR3 covers 15 residues. V was pared by 5 bases and J by 10 bases, with 20 bases between. DNA of the CDR3: TGTGCCAGCAGCCGGGCCGCCCTGAGACAGGCGGAGCTGTTTTTT. It is translated as CASSRAALRQAELFF.

This clonotype turned up a few times. The V and J genes are TRBV5-6 and TRBJ2-7; the D gene could be TRBD1 or TRBD2 (5 bases each). Trimming removed 0 bases from V and 5 bases from J, with 9 bases in between. Germline CDR1 reads SGHDT; CDR2 reads YYEEEE. The CDR3 is 13 residues long. The CDR3 here is CASSLDEGNEQYF. In nucleotides, the CDR3 is TGTGCCAGCAGCTTGGATGAGGGGAACGAGCAGTACTTC. Combining the CDR3 with reference TRBV5-6 and TRBJ2-7 gives the whole variable domain DAGVTQSPTHLIKTRGQQVTLRCSPKSGHDTVSWYQQALGQGPQFIFQYYEEEERQRGNFPDRFSGHQFPNYSSELNVNALLLGDSALYLCASSLDEGNEQYFGPGTRLTVT.

This chain uses TRBV7-8 with TRBJ1-5; no firm D call. The V end lost 6 bases, the J end lost 4 bases, and 13 bases lay between the germline ends. The CDR3 spans 14 residues. Germline CDR1 reads SGHVS; CDR2 reads FQNEAQ. This CDR3 is CASSYLRENQPQHF. The CDR3 DNA follows: TGTGCCAGCAGTTACTTGAGGGAAAATCAGCCCCAGCATTTT.

The chain joins TRBV7-2 to TRBJ1-2, with 9 bases fitting TRBD1. The germline CDR1 and CDR2 sequences are SGHTA and FQGNSA. Unmatched junction bases numbered 13, after V lost 3 bases and J lost 14 bases. The CDR3 covers 14 residues. Here the CDR3 reads CASSFRPGQGLSTF. DNA of the CDR3: TGTGCCAGCAGCTTCAGACCAGGACAGGGGCTAAGTACCTTC.

The V call is TRBV29-1, the J call TRBJ2-5, with D tentatively TRBD2 (7 bases). Germline V gene lookup returns CDR1 SQVTM and CDR2 ANQGSEA. The ends were cut back, 3 bases at V and 6 bases at J, with 11 bases in the middle. This CDR3 has 12 amino acids. The CDR3 protein is CSVEGGAKTQYF. CDR3 in DNA: TGCAGCGTTGAGGGGGGGGCGAAGACCCAGTACTTC.

This chain connects TRBV12-3 or TRBV12-4 to TRBJ1-5; possibly TRBD1 for D (5 bases). Trimming removed 8 bases at V and 13 bases at J, with 18 bases between. The CDR3 is 12 residues long. CDR3 residues: CASAGAPSAQHF. The CDR3 coding sequence is TGTGCCAGCGCCGGGGCCCCCAGTGCGCAGCATTTT.

This clonotype was recorded a few times. The chain combines TRBV5-8 with TRBJ1-2; 10 bases map to TRBD1. The CDR3 covers 14 residues. V shed 5 bases and J 8 bases; nucleotides not matched to a gene: 9. Germline V gene data show CDR1 as SGHTS and CDR2 as YDEGEE. The chain's CDR3 is CASRDPGQGRGYTF. The CDR3 nucleotides read TGTGCCAGCAGGGATCCGGGACAGGGGCGCGGCTACACCTTC.

This sequence joins TRBV18 and TRBJ2-7, with 9 positions matching TRBD1. CDR3 size: 15 residues. Germline values: CDR1 KGHSH, CDR2 LQKENI. V lost 4 bases, J lost 3 bases, and 7 bases stayed unmatched. The CDR3: CASSHGTGSGYEQYF. CDR3 sequence (DNA): TGTGCCAGCTCACACGGGACAGGGAGCGGCTACGAGCAGTACTTC.

The chain has TRBV5-1 and TRBJ2-6; the match to TRBD1 covers 7 bases. The J segment lost 2 bases and the V segment lost 1 base, leaving 6 bases of the junction unmatched. In germline, CDR1 is SGHRS, CDR2 YFSETQ. The CDR3 sequence is 17 residues long. Here the CDR3 reads CASSLREQGTGANVLTF. CDR3 nucleotide sequence: TGCGCCAGCAGCTTGCGGGAACAGGGGACTGGGGCCAACGTCCTGACTTTC. Combining the CDR3 with reference TRBV5-1 and TRBJ2-6 gives the whole variable domain KAGVTQTPRYLIKTRGQQVTLSCSPISGHRSVSWYQQTPGQGLQFLFEYFSETQRNKGNFPGRFSGRQFSNSRSEMNVSTLELGDSALYLCASSLREQGTGANVLTFGAGSRLTVL.

This clonotype was recorded once. Since a much larger clone is just one base distant, this may be a read error. The chain combines TRBV7-6 with TRBJ1-2, with D possibly TRBD1 on 6 matching bases. V was pared by 5 bases and J by 5 bases, with 12 bases between. Germline CDR1 and CDR2: SGHVS and FNYEAQ. This CDR3 contains 13 residues. CDR3 nucleotides: TGTGCCAGCAGCCCATTCCAGGGGTATGGCTACACCTTC. Translated: CASSPFQGYGYTF. The full variable domain, in which reference TRBV7-6 and TRBJ1-2 provide the parts outside the CDR3, is GAGVSQSPRYKVTKRGQDVALRCDPISGHVSLYWYRQALGQGPEFLTYFNYEAQQDKSGLPNDRFSAERPEGSISTLTIQRTEQRDSAMYRCASSPFQGYGYTFGSGTRLTVV.

This clonotype was seen once. The V and J genes are TRBV7-2 and TRBJ1-6; perhaps TRBD1 as D (6 bases). The germline V gene encodes CDR1 SGHTA and CDR2 FQGNSA. V lost 0 bases and J lost 9, with 12 bases in between. The CDR3 has 15 residues. CDR3 sequence (DNA): TGTGCCAGCAGCTTAGCCTGGCAGGGGAGTTCACCCCTCCACTTT. Amino acid sequence: CASSLAWQGSSPLHF.

This rearrangement joins TRBV10-3 to TRBJ2-2, with a tentative D call TRBD1 (5 bases). Trimming removed 3 bases at V and 5 bases at J, with 13 bases between. The length of the CDR3 is 15 residues. CDR1 and CDR2 from the germline V gene are ENHRY and SYGVKD. CDR3 region: CAISERQGRTGELFF. In DNA form, the CDR3 reads TGTGCCATCAGTGAAAGGCAGGGCAGGACCGGGGAGCTGTTTTTT.

This clonotype was picked up a small number of times. This sequence joins TRBV10-2 and TRBJ1-5; 8 bases are shared with TRBD1. CDR3 length equals 16 residues. The germline V gene has CDR1 WSHSY and CDR2 SAAADI. The V gene end was trimmed by 0 bases and the J gene end by 6 bases; junction bases not matched to a gene: 7. The CDR3 DNA is TGCGCCAGCAGTGAGTCCAAGACAGGGGAGGGTCAGCCCCAGCATTTT. Residues: CASSESKTGEGQPQHF.

This clonotype was counted between two and nine times. This chain uses TRBV5-1 with TRBJ2-3, with 7 bases lining up with TRBD1. Germline V gene sequence: CDR1 SGHRS, CDR2 YFSETQ. The CDR3 totals 15 residues. The ends lost 4 bases at V and 2 bases at J; junction bases unmatched: 7. Here the CDR3 reads CASSPRQGTTDTQYF. CDR3 nucleotide sequence: TGCGCCAGCAGCCCTCGACAGGGAACCACAGATACGCAGTATTTT.

This clonotype has a count of ten or more. The V call is TRBV7-2, the J call TRBJ1-1; the D gene is possibly TRBD1 (5 bases). Per germline, CDR1 SGHTA and CDR2 FQGNSA. Trimming took 5 bases from V and 1 from J, leaving 11 bases between them. This CDR3 comprises 14 residues. The CDR3 reads CASSDGGGNTEAFF. CDR3 sequence (DNA): TGTGCCAGCAGCGATGGGGGTGGGAACACTGAAGCTTTCTTT.